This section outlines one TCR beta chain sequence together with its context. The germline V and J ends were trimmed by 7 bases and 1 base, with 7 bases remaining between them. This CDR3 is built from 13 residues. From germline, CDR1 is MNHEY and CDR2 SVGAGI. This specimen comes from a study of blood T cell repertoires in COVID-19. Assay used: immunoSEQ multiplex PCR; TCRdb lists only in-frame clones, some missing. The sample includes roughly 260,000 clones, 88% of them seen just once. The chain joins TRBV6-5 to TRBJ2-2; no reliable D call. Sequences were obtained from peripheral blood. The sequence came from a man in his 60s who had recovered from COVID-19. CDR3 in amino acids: CASTPLNTGELFF. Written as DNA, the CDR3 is TGTGCCAGCACTCCGTTGAACACCGGGGAGCTGTTTTTT.